Shown below are 17 T cell receptor beta chains from a single sample sequenced in a study of shared clonotypes between healthy human individuals. Profiled with immunoSEQ multiplex PCR; TCRdb holds only in-frame clones, not every one. The table has some 2.3 million clones, just over 90% seen once. The sequencing sample was made of naive CD4+ T cells from PBMCs. The sample's subset: CD45RA+ positively selected. These receptors were obtained from a man between 18 and 29 years old in good health. Some clones in this sample may be carry-over from other donors' samples.

This chain joins TRBV6-5 and TRBJ1-1, with TRBD1 matching 8 bases. Trimming removed 4 bases from V and 1 base from J; junction bases left unmatched: 5. The germline gives CDR1 MNHEY, CDR2 SVGAGI. The length of the CDR3 is 15 residues. This CDR3 is CASSWAGTGNTEAFF. CDR3 bases: TGTGCCAGCAGTTGGGCCGGGACAGGGAACACTGAAGCTTTCTTT.

The chain links TRBV28 to TRBJ2-1, with 8 nucleotides matching TRBD2. This CDR3 contains 15 residues. Germline CDR1 and CDR2: MDHEN and SYDVKM. After removal of 7 bases from V and 5 bases from J, the junction contained 10 bases not matched to a gene. CDR3 nucleotides: TGTGCCAGCACCTCTCGCCTAGCGGGTAACAATGAGCAGTTCTTC. As protein: CASTSRLAGNNEQFF.

V is TRBV4-3 and J is TRBJ2-1; D is unclear. Trimming removed 0 bases at V and 7 bases at J, with 10 bases between. Germline V gives CDR1 LGHNA, CDR2 YSLEER. The CDR3 loop spans 14 amino acids. CDR3 DNA sequence: TGCGCCAGCAGCCAAGAAACTGCCGGGAATGAGCAGTTCTTC. Protein product: CASSQETAGNEQFF.

The rearrangement links TRBV11-2 to TRBJ2-1; D unresolved. Trimming took off 6 bases at V and 8 bases at J, with 17 bases between the two ends. Looked up from germline, CDR1 is SGHAT and CDR2 is FQNNGV. The CDR3 is 14 amino acids. CDR3 loop: CASSPAVEIDEQFF. In nucleotides, the CDR3 is TGTGCCAGCAGTCCCGCCGTAGAGATTGATGAGCAGTTCTTC.

The chain is built from TRBV7-2 and TRBJ2-7, with 14 positions matching TRBD2. Losses at the gene ends were 2 bases for V and 6 bases for J; bases not matched to a gene: 6. Germline V gene lookup returns CDR1 SGHTA and CDR2 FQGNSA. This CDR3 comprises 16 residues. CDR3 in DNA: TGTGCCAGCAGCTTATTAGGGACTAGCGGGAGCGGCGAGCAGTACTTC. This encodes CASSLLGTSGSGEQYF.

The chain has TRBV4-3 and TRBJ1-3, with no clear D. Trimming shortened V by 0 bases and J by 3 bases, and 18 bases separated the two germline ends. The CDR3 is 18 amino acids. CDR1 is LGHNA, CDR2 YSLEER, per germline. The CDR3 protein is CASSQETTRLGIGNTIYF. CDR3 nucleotides: TGCGCCAGCAGCCAAGAGACAACTCGGCTGGGGATTGGAAACACCATATATTTT.

The chain recombines TRBV5-1 with TRBJ2-5; D is uncertain. From germline, CDR1 is SGHRS and CDR2 YFSETQ. This CDR3 contains 14 residues. V was pared by 5 bases and J by 0 bases, with 11 bases between. The CDR3 sequence is CASSLLRNQETQYF. The CDR3 bases are TGCGCCAGCAGTTTACTCAGGAACCAAGAGACCCAGTACTTC.

The rearrangement links TRBV5-6 to TRBJ2-7, with D possibly matching TRBD1 (6 bases). V was clipped by 4 bases and J by 9 bases, with 20 bases between them. CDR1 is SGHDT and CDR2 is YYEEEE in the germline V gene. The CDR3 is 14 residues long. The CDR3 here is CASSPLQRGSVQYF. Written as DNA, the CDR3 is TGTGCCAGCAGCCCACTCCAAAGGGGGTCGGTGCAGTACTTC.

The J gene is TRBJ1-4, the V gene TRBV2; maybe TRBD1 (5 bases). This CDR3 is built from 16 residues. Germline-derived CDR1 and CDR2 are SNHLY and FYNNEI. V was pared by 3 bases and J by 7 bases, with 18 bases between. CDR3 DNA: TGTGCCAGCAGTGAGGTACAGGCGGCGGGTGGTGAAAAACTGTTTTTT. It codes for CASSEVQAAGGEKLFF.

V is TRBV6-1 and J is TRBJ1-1; D not certain. This CDR3 region has 12 residues. The ends were cut back, 6 bases at V and 1 base at J, with 6 bases in the middle. In germline, CDR1 is MNHNS, CDR2 SASEGT. The chain's CDR3 is CASSLRNTEAFF. The CDR3 bases are TGTGCCAGCAGCCTCCGGAACACTGAAGCTTTCTTT.

This chain joins TRBV7-2 and TRBJ1-3, with TRBD1 as a possible D gene (6 bases). Germline V lookup: CDR1 SGHTA, CDR2 FQGNSA. V was trimmed by 5 bases and J by 0 bases, leaving 20 bases between them. The CDR3 loop spans 18 amino acids. In DNA form, the CDR3 reads TGTGCCAGCAGCCGAAACGGGCCGACAGGACACTCTGGAAACACCATATATTTT. Amino acid sequence: CASSRNGPTGHSGNTIYF. Based on the CDR3 plus reference TRBV7-2 and TRBJ1-3, the full variable domain is GAGVSQSPSNKVTEKGKDVELRCDPISGHTALYWYRQSLGQGLEFLIYFQGNSAPDKSGLPSDRFSAERTGGSVSTLTIQRTQQEDSAVYLCASSRNGPTGHSGNTIYFGEGSWLTVV.

The chain carries TRBV28 and TRBJ1-3, with D unclear. Trimming took off 2 bases at V and 0 bases at J, with 8 bases between the two ends. This CDR3 contains 15 residues. CDR1 MDHEN and CDR2 SYDVKM come from the germline V gene. In DNA, the CDR3 is TGTGCCAGCAGTTTAATGGTTTCCTCTGGAAACACCATATATTTT. It yields the protein CASSLMVSSGNTIYF.

This rearrangement joins TRBV5-1 to TRBJ1-4, with unresolved D. V was trimmed by 0 bases and J by 0 bases, leaving 6 bases between them. This CDR3 comprises 15 residues. Germline loops: CDR1 SGHRS, CDR2 YFSETQ. Here the CDR3 DNA reads TGCGCCAGCAGCTTGGTCCCTGCAACTAATGAAAAACTGTTTTTT. Its protein product is CASSLVPATNEKLFF.

The chain joins TRBV2 to TRBJ2-3, with D possibly matching TRBD1 (7 bases). V lost 5 bases, J lost 8 bases, and 23 bases lay in between. The germline V gene has CDR1 SNHLY and CDR2 FYNNEI. The length of the CDR3 is 16 residues. CDR3 bases: TGTGCCAGCAGTCTTACCGGGACAGCCGAGGAGGGTACGCAGTATTTT. Amino acid sequence: CASSLTGTAEEGTQYF.

This sequence joins TRBV5-1 and TRBJ2-3; 15 bases align to TRBD2. CDR1 is SGHRS and CDR2 is YFSETQ in the germline V gene. V trimming: 2 bases; J trimming: 3 bases; junction bases outside the gene matches: 1. The CDR3 covers 16 residues. In DNA, the CDR3 is TGCGCCAGCAGCTTTGGACTAGCGGGAGGGACAGATACGCAGTATTTT. As protein: CASSFGLAGGTDTQYF.

J is TRBJ2-1 and V is TRBV5-1; D is ambiguous. Germline CDR1 reads SGHRS; CDR2 reads YFSETQ. The CDR3 is made up of 15 amino acids. Trimming shortened V by 0 bases and J by 3 bases, and 10 bases separated the two germline ends. DNA for the CDR3: TGCGCCAGCAGCTTGGATGGCGGTGGCTACAATGAGCAGTTCTTC. Protein sequence: CASSLDGGGYNEQFF.

The sample holds one count of this clone. V gene TRBV4-1 combines with J gene TRBJ1-5, with D unclear. CDR1 is MGHRA and CDR2 is YSYEKL in the germline V gene. V shed 0 bases and J shed 4 bases, with 13 bases lying between them. The CDR3 spans 16 residues. As DNA, the CDR3 is TGCGCCAGCAGCCAAGATATTATCAGGTCGAATCAGCCCCAGCATTTT. Translating gives CASSQDIIRSNQPQHF.